This T cell receptor (beta chain) was profiled in a study of T cell responses to AZD1222 COVID-19 vaccine. Regarding this clone: What it binds is unknown.

Clones were read by immunoSEQ multiplex PCR, and TCRdb kept only the in-frame ones, dropping some. Here the sample spans about 35,000 clones, 70% to 90% being singletons. Study-wide points: Researchers took repertoire samples only after the peak T cell response had come. Per reports, nearly half of all spike-specific TCRs target regions that are unmutated in variants.

In germline, CDR1 is SQVTM, CDR2 ANQGSEA. The V gene lost 7 bases and the J gene lost 4 bases, with 13 bases spanning the gap. This CDR3 comprises 12 residues. Analysis merged second doses at about 4 or about 12 weeks. The source material was peripheral blood, sampled 28 days after the second AZD1222 dose. The receptor comes from an adult who received the AZD1222 COVID-19 vaccine. This chain joins TRBV29-1 and TRBJ1-2, with a tentative D call TRBD1 (5 bases). This CDR3 is CSDDSLFYGYTF. The CDR3 bases are TGCAGCGATGACAGCTTGTTCTATGGCTACACCTTC.